These 26 T cell receptor beta chains were all obtained from the same sample, sequenced in a study of Ad26.COV2.S vaccination and SARS-CoV-2 variants. The treatment denotes: around 19 received Ad26.COV2.S at low or high dose, single or two shots; about five received placebo; per-sample allocation not given. Sampling was done on day 63 after the first vaccine or placebo injection. The repertoire was sequenced with immunoSEQ multiplex PCR; TCRdb's copy has only in-frame clones and lacks some. Found here are roughly 300,000 clones, roughly nine tenths of them singletons; the top ten hold 6.4%. This material consisted of peripheral blood, taken in a trial of Ad26.COV2.S vaccine versus placebo. The receptors were sampled from a person between 18 and 65 years old who received the Ad26.COV2.S COVID-19 vaccine or a placebo.

The J gene is TRBJ1-2, the V gene TRBV6-5; 7 bases line up with TRBD1. This CDR3 region has 14 residues. CDR1 is MNHEY, CDR2 SVGAGI, per germline. V lost 10 bases and J lost 0; bases outside the gene matches: 8. CDR3 in amino acids: CATASGGTNYGYTF. The CDR3 bases are TGTGCCACCGCATCAGGGGGGACTAACTATGGCTACACCTTC.

With regard to this clone: Other DNA sequences in the sample encode the same CDR3. The chain combines TRBV18 with TRBJ2-7, with D hard to call. The CDR3 extends over 12 amino acids. Germline lookup yields CDR1 KGHSH and CDR2 LQKENI. V shed 6 bases and J shed 1 base, with 7 bases lying between them. The CDR3 here is CASSPGSYEQYF. The DNA of the CDR3 is TGTGCCAGCTCTCCAGGATCCTACGAGCAGTACTTC.

CDR3 nucleotide sequence: TGTGCCAGCAGCGATCGCCCGGGACAGGGGGCTGTCGGTGAAAAACTGTTTTTT. The encoded protein is CASSDRPGQGAVGEKLFF. The chain links TRBV5-5 to TRBJ1-4; 12 bases agree with TRBD1. This CDR3 comprises 18 residues. V was clipped by 4 bases and J by 7 bases; unmatched bases: 14. Germline V gives CDR1 SGHKS, CDR2 YYEKEE (reference sequence). Combining the CDR3 with reference TRBV5-5 and TRBJ1-4 gives the whole variable domain DAGVTQSPTHLIKTRGQQVTLRCSPISGHKSVSWYQQVLGQGPQFIFQYYEKEERGRGNFPDRFSARQFPNYSSELNVNALLLGDSALYLCASSDRPGQGAVGEKLFFGSGTQLSVL.

Comment on this clone: Mismatch with germline at one junction end may stem from a read error. The V and J genes are TRBV7-7 and TRBJ2-7; a weak D match, TRBD1 (6 bases). This CDR3 has 15 amino acids. The germline V gene encodes CDR1 SSHAT and CDR2 FNYEAQ (reference sequence). The CDR3 protein is CASSLGRDNSYEQYF. The CDR3 nucleotides read TGTGCTAGCAGCTTAGGTCGGGACAACTCCTACGAGCAGTACTTC.

The chain uses TRBV2 and TRBJ2-1; a weak D match, TRBD2 (6 bases). The germline V gene has CDR1 SNHLY and CDR2 FYNNEI. V lost 10 bases and J lost 7, with 17 bases in between. This CDR3 has 13 amino acids. The CDR3 region is CATKTRSSNEQFF. CDR3 coding DNA: TGTGCCACCAAGACTAGATCTAGTAATGAGCAGTTCTTC.

The chain carries TRBV5-1 and TRBJ2-1, with D unclear. V lost 1 base to trimming and J lost 7 bases, with 15 bases between them. The germline V gene encodes CDR1 SGHRS and CDR2 YFSETQ. This CDR3 comprises 15 residues. In DNA form, the CDR3 reads TGCGCCAGCAGCTTGCAAGCGACCCCTGGGAATGAGCAGTTCTTC. Protein sequence: CASSLQATPGNEQFF.

V and J are TRBV10-3 and TRBJ1-2, with D perhaps TRBD1 (5 bases). This CDR3 has 16 amino acids. Germline V gene lookup returns CDR1 ENHRY and CDR2 SYGVKD. The V end lost 6 bases, the J end lost 7 bases, and 24 bases lay between the germline ends. The CDR3 sequence is CAISQGQAIGSGGYTF. The CDR3, as DNA: TGTGCCATCAGCCAGGGCCAGGCCATCGGGTCGGGTGGCTACACCTTC.

V usage is TRBV7-2 and J usage is TRBJ2-2, with D tentatively TRBD1 (7 bases). CDR1 SGHTA and CDR2 FQGNSA come from the germline V gene. Trimming took 10 bases from V and 6 from J, leaving 24 bases between them. CDR3 length: 16 residues. The CDR3 region is CATLPQGRLVAGELFF. CDR3 DNA sequence: TGTGCCACCCTCCCACAGGGGAGGTTGGTCGCCGGGGAGCTGTTTTTT.

The chain is built from TRBV4-3 and TRBJ1-2, with TRBD1 as a possible D gene (5 bases). This CDR3 region has 14 residues. Germline values: CDR1 LGHNA, CDR2 YSLEER. With 0 bases removed from V and 7 bases from J, the gap between germline ends came to 12 bases. The CDR3 nucleotides are TGCGCCAGCAGCCAAGACAGGGTCTCTGGTGGCTACACCTTC. It codes for CASSQDRVSGGYTF.

The V gene is TRBV11-2, the J gene TRBJ2-2, with TRBD2 matching over 11 bases. The ends lost 5 bases at V and 0 bases at J; junction bases unmatched: 11. The CDR3 spans 19 residues. Per the germline V gene, CDR1 is SGHAT and CDR2 is FQNNGV. The CDR3 sequence is CASSVPLTSGGANTGELFF. CDR3 sequence (DNA): TGTGCCAGCAGCGTCCCACTAACTAGCGGGGGAGCGAACACCGGGGAGCTGTTTTTT.

V gene TRBV4-1 combines with J gene TRBJ2-7; TRBD2 might be the D (6 bases). The CDR3 contains 15 residues. V was cut by 4 bases and J by 0 bases, with 13 bases left in between. Germline-derived CDR1 and CDR2 are MGHRA and YSYEKL. CDR3 region: CASSPEGRSSYEQYF. Here the CDR3 DNA reads TGCGCCAGCAGCCCGGAGGGCCGTAGCTCCTACGAGCAGTACTTC.

This clone appeared a few times. This chain connects TRBV27 to TRBJ2-7; 9 bases agree with TRBD1. Germline CDR1 and CDR2: MNHEY and SMNVEV (reference sequence). After removal of 3 bases from V and 6 bases from J, the junction contained 12 bases not matched to a gene. The CDR3 contains 16 residues. The chain's CDR3 is CASSFGGQGPTGEQYF. DNA of the CDR3: TGTGCCAGCAGTTTTGGAGGACAGGGGCCGACGGGCGAGCAGTACTTC.

The chain carries TRBV29-1 and TRBJ1-1; a possible D gene is TRBD1 (6 bases). This CDR3 has 13 residues. Between the trimmed V and J ends, which lost 4 bases and 1 base, there was a span of 10 bases. Per germline, CDR1 SQVTM and CDR2 ANQGSEA. CDR3 bases: TGCAGCGTTGCGAGGACAGCGAACACTGAAGCTTTCTTT. It translates to CSVARTANTEAFF.

The chain uses TRBV7-9 and TRBJ2-3, with D perhaps TRBD2 (5 bases). V was cut by 3 bases and J by 4 bases, with 14 bases left in between. Germline V gene lookup returns CDR1 SEHNR and CDR2 FQNEAQ (reference sequence). The CDR3 consists of 15 residues. The CDR3 nucleotides read TGTGCCAGCAGCTTTGAGGGTCTCTCGGCAGATACGCAGTATTTT. Translating it yields CASSFEGLSADTQYF.

V is TRBV6-5 and J is TRBJ1-1; a possible D gene is TRBD1 (5 bases). V lost 5 bases to trimming and J lost 8 bases, with 15 bases between them. Per germline, CDR1 MNHEY and CDR2 SVGAGI. CDR3 size: 13 residues. In DNA, the CDR3 is TGTGCCAGCAGTCTAGGGGACCGTTTAGAAGCTTTCTTT. As protein: CASSLGDRLEAFF.

As to this clone: The same CDR3 can be traced to other DNA sequences in this sample. Written as DNA, the CDR3 is TGTGCCAGCAGCGCGGGGGATGACTATGGCTACACCTTC. Encoded protein: CASSAGDDYGYTF. V gene TRBV9 combines with J gene TRBJ1-2; possible D gene TRBD1, 5 bases. Germline CDR1 and CDR2: SGDLS and YYNGEE. The CDR3 loop spans 13 amino acids. Trimming took off 3 bases at V and 3 bases at J, with 9 bases between the two ends.

The J gene is TRBJ1-6, the V gene TRBV11-3; D unresolved. Deletions cut 0 bases from V and 8 bases from J, with 14 bases between. Per the germline V gene, CDR1 is SGHNT and CDR2 is YENEEA. There are 16 residues in the CDR3. DNA for the CDR3: TGTGCCAGCAGCTTAGAGTCCGGGGTTATGGATTCACCCCTCCACTTT. Translated, it gives CASSLESGVMDSPLHF. Supplemented by reference TRBV11-3 and TRBJ1-6, the full variable domain reads EAGVVQSPRYKIIEKKQPVAFWCNPISGHNTLYWYLQNLGQGPELLIRYENEEAVDDSQLPKDRFSAERLKGVDSTLKIQPAELGDSAVYLCASSLESGVMDSPLHFGNGTRLTVT.

The chain couples TRBV29-1 to TRBJ1-4; 7 bases fit TRBD1. The CDR3 has 14 amino acids. V lost 6 bases to trimming and J lost 9 bases; unmatched junction nucleotides: 13. CDR1 is SQVTM and CDR2 is ANQGSEA in the germline V gene. The CDR3 here is CSVEQTGWAQKLFF. Written as DNA, the CDR3 is TGCAGCGTCGAACAGACAGGGTGGGCGCAAAAACTGTTTTTT. Together with reference TRBV29-1 and TRBJ1-4, the CDR3 gives the full variable domain: SAVISQKPSRDICQRGTSLTIQCQVDSQVTMMFWYRQQPGQSLTLIATANQGSEATYESGFVIDKFPISRPNLTFSTLTVSNMSPEDSSIYLCSVEQTGWAQKLFFGSGTQLSVL.

Here the CDR3 reads CASRSEGGQNEQFF. The CDR3 region has the DNA TGTGCAAGTCGCTCAGAGGGGGGGCAGAATGAGCAGTTCTTC. The rearrangement uses TRBV12-2 and TRBJ2-1; TRBD2 was called by the table and not checked on the DNA. TRBV12-2 is shown as a pseudogene. This CDR3 contains 14 residues.

The J gene is TRBJ1-2, the V gene TRBV2; no clear D gene. V was trimmed by 1 base and J by 2 bases, leaving 11 bases between them. There are 15 residues in the CDR3. Germline CDR1 and CDR2: SNHLY and FYNNEI. The CDR3 loop reads CASSEGQDGNYGYTF. CDR3 DNA: TGTGCCAGCAGTGAAGGTCAAGACGGGAACTATGGCTACACCTTC. The full variable domain, with the rest looked up from reference TRBV2 and TRBJ1-2, is EPEVTQTPSHQVTQMGQEVILRCVPISNHLYFYWYRQILGQKVEFLVSFYNNEISEKSEIFDDQFSVERPDGSNFTLKIRSTKLEDSAMYFCASSEGQDGNYGYTFGSGTRLTVV.

The chain joins TRBV7-9 to TRBJ2-2, with 9 bases that match TRBD1. The CDR3 has 15 residues. The V gene end was trimmed by 1 base and the J gene end by 6 bases; junction bases not matched to a gene: 3. Germline CDR1 reads SEHNR; CDR2 reads FQNEAQ (reference sequence). The CDR3 coding sequence is TGTGCCAGCAGCTTAGGCACAGGGGGCCCCGGGGAGCTGTTTTTT. As protein: CASSLGTGGPGELFF. Full variable domain (remainder filled in from reference TRBV7-9 and TRBJ2-2): DTGVSQNPRHKITKRGQNVTFRCDPISEHNRLYWYRQTLGQGPEFLTYFQNEAQLEKSRLLSDRFSAERPKGSFSTLEIQRTEQGDSAMYLCASSLGTGGPGELFFGEGSRLTVL.

This clone was counted a single time. The chain employs TRBV6-2 or TRBV6-3 and TRBJ1-6, with D unclear. Germline lookup yields CDR1 MNHEY and CDR2 SVGEGT. Trimming removed 0 bases from V and 0 bases from J, with 12 bases in between. CDR3 length equals 18 residues. DNA for the CDR3: TGTGCCAGCAGTTACTCGATCTCCTCTAGCTCCTATAATTCACCCCTCCACTTT. Translating gives CASSYSISSSSYNSPLHF.

The V gene is TRBV18, the J gene TRBJ1-1; D ambiguous. The CDR3 has 14 residues. Germline loops: CDR1 KGHSH, CDR2 LQKENI. Trimming took 1 base from V and 1 from J, leaving 7 bases between them. The CDR3 region is CASSPQGGNTEAFF. CDR3 coding DNA: TGTGCCAGCTCACCACAGGGAGGGAACACTGAAGCTTTCTTT.

The chain recombines TRBV15 with TRBJ1-5, with 9 bases identical to TRBD1. The CDR3 is 18 residues long. V shed 5 bases and J 0 bases; nucleotides not matched to a gene: 11. Germline V gives CDR1 LNHNV, CDR2 YYDKDF (reference sequence). The CDR3 loop reads CATSRGDRGFSSNQPQHF. The CDR3 DNA reads TGTGCCACCAGCCGTGGAGACAGGGGGTTTTCTAGCAATCAGCCCCAGCATTTT.

This chain links TRBV19 with TRBJ2-7; D gene uncertain. The V end lost 1 base, the J end lost 2 bases, and 6 bases lay between the germline ends. This CDR3 is built from 13 residues. Per the germline V gene, CDR1 is LNHDA and CDR2 is SQIVND (reference sequence). The CDR3, as DNA: TGTGCCAGTAGTATAGGGGCAGCCTACGAGCAGTACTTC. Translating it yields CASSIGAAYEQYF.

This chain uses TRBV7-6 with TRBJ2-2; 8 bases fit TRBD2. The V gene's germline CDR1 is SGHVS and CDR2 FNYEAQ. This CDR3 region has 15 residues. The trim removed 5 bases at V and 7 bases at J, leaving 9 bases unmatched. The CDR3 here is CASSPSDREGGELFF. The CDR3 DNA sequence: TGTGCCAGCAGCCCTTCGGACCGGGAGGGCGGGGAGCTGTTTTTT.